Listed below are T cell receptor beta chains from one sample, sequenced in a study of cytomegalovirus exposure and HLA in healthy donors. Data came from immunoSEQ multiplex PCR; TCRdb stores just in-frame clones and leaves some out. The sample has 100,000 to 140,000 clones; about 80% are singletons. The material sequenced was PBMCs. Source of these receptors: a man aged 25-45 years in good health and CMV-seronegative. The CDR3 runs from the conserved cysteine through the conserved F or W. The D gene is left open where the match is weak. Clone size is given for some rows only: seen once, a few or many times, or a class if the clone is expanded.

clone_size	v_call	j_call	d_call	cdr3_aa	cdr3_nt
-	TRBV30	TRBJ1-4	TRBD1	CAWSAGTGEFVANEKLFF	TGTGCCTGGAGTGCCGGGACAGGGGAATTTGTGGCTAATGAAAAACTGTTTTTT
-	TRBV5-8	TRBJ1-5	TRBD1	CASSTGTGGDSNQPQHF	TGTGCCAGCAGCACTGGGACAGGGGGGGATAGCAATCAGCCCCAGCATTTT
many	TRBV4-1	TRBJ2-3	TRBD2	CASSQAERESDTQYF	TGCGCCAGCAGCCAAGCCGAGCGGGAGTCAGATACGCAGTATTTT
-	TRBV10-1	TRBJ2-1	TRBD2	CASSKLLAGGFNEQFF	TGCGCCAGCAGTAAATTACTAGCGGGGGGGTTTAATGAGCAGTTCTTC
-	TRBV11-2	TRBJ2-7	TRBD1	CASSSGTGSLEQYF	TGTGCCAGCAGCTCCGGGACAGGGTCGCTCGAGCAGTACTTC
-	TRBV28	TRBJ2-1	-	CASSSFYRDLSYNEQFF	TGTGCCAGCAGTTCCTTCTACAGGGACCTCTCCTACAATGAGCAGTTCTTC
few	TRBV6-5	TRBJ1-4	-	CASSSTGPNEKLFF	TGTGCCAGCAGTTCGACAGGCCCGAATGAAAAACTGTTTTTT
once	TRBV25-1	TRBJ2-7	TRBD2	CASSYSGSPYEQYF	TGTGCCAGCAGCTATAGCGGGAGTCCTTACGAGCAGTACTTC
-	TRBV9	TRBJ2-2	TRBD2	CASSATSGPPQGGELFF	TGTGCCAGCAGCGCGACTAGCGGGCCCCCTCAGGGCGGGGAGCTGTTTTTT
-	TRBV28	TRBJ1-1	-	CASSLQGLGYTEAFF	TGTGCCAGCAGTTTACAGGGGTTGGGGTACACTGAAGCTTTCTTT
-	TRBV19	TRBJ1-5	-	CASAQEIRQPQHF	TGTGCCAGCGCACAGGAGATCAGGCAGCCCCAGCATTTT
once	TRBV21-1	TRBJ1-3	-	CASSNHRGRIYF	TGTGCCAGCAGCAACCACAGGGGAAGGATATATTTT
-	TRBV28	TRBJ1-2	-	CASSFPPRGYTF	TGTGCCAGCAGTTTCCCCCCTCGTGGCTACACCTTC
-	TRBV19	TRBJ1-2	TRBD1	CASSIHRGRGGYTF	TGTGCCAGTAGTATTCACAGGGGGCGCGGTGGCTACACCTTC
-	TRBV25-1	TRBJ2-1	TRBD2	CASNPAGVDEQFF	TGTGCCAGCAACCCCGCGGGAGTCGATGAGCAGTTCTTC
few	TRBV10-3	TRBJ2-7	-	CAISGTGHRVSGQQYF	TGTGCCATCAGTGGCACCGGACACCGTGTCTCGGGTCAGCAGTACTTC
-	TRBV6-5	TRBJ2-7	TRBD2	CASIRGGPYEQYF	TGTGCCAGTATCCGCGGGGGGCCTTACGAGCAGTACTTC
-	TRBV15	TRBJ1-1	-	CATSRDKRSAFF	TGTGCCACCAGCAGAGATAAGAGGTCCGCTTTCTTT
-	TRBV6-1	TRBJ2-5	-	CASSEPGEQETQYF	TGTGCCAGCAGTGAACCAGGGGAGCAAGAGACCCAGTACTTC
-	TRBV5-6	TRBJ1-4	-	CASSATPREGLFF	TGTGCCAGCAGCGCAACACCCAGGGAGGGACTGTTTTTT
once	TRBV30	TRBJ1-2	TRBD1	CAWSTGTGYDGYTF	TGTGCCTGGAGCACCGGGACAGGGTATGATGGCTACACCTTC
few	TRBV2	TRBJ2-7	-	CASSPPTGGQYF	TGTGCCAGCAGTCCGCCTACCGGCGGGCAGTACTTC